Listed below are T cell receptor beta chains from one sample, sequenced in a study of cytomegalovirus exposure and HLA in healthy donors. Sequencing used immunoSEQ multiplex PCR; TCRdb keeps in-frame clones, though not all of them. The sample includes approximately 210,000 clones. What was sequenced was PBMCs. Every receptor here comes from a woman aged 25 to 39 in good health and CMV-seropositive. Each CDR3 is given with its conserved first and last residue. D genes are given only for firm matches.

d_call j_call v_call cdr3_aa cdr3_nt
- TRBJ2-1 TRBV5-1 CASSLAAAENEQFF TGCGCCAGCAGCTTGGCGGCAGCGGAGAATGAGCAGTTCTTC
TRBD1 TRBJ1-2 TRBV6-5 CASSSRTGLNYGYTF TGTGCCAGCAGTTCACGGACAGGGTTAAACTATGGCTACACCTTC
- TRBJ1-4 TRBV6-5 CASSSSGRTEKLFF TGTGCCAGCAGTTCCTCCGGGAGGACTGAAAAACTGTTTTTT
TRBD2 TRBJ2-3 TRBV4-2 CASSQYSGGSTDTQYF TGTGCCAGCAGCCAATATAGCGGGGGGAGCACAGATACGCAGTATTTT
TRBD2 TRBJ2-2 TRBV4-3 CASSPWTSGRMGTGELFF TGCGCCAGCAGCCCATGGACTAGCGGGAGGATGGGCACCGGGGAGCTGTTTTTT
- TRBJ1-2 TRBV9 CASSPLGAGYTF TGTGCCAGCAGCCCCCTCGGAGCGGGCTACACCTTC
- TRBJ1-2 TRBV27 CASSLSPGADGYTF TGTGCCAGCAGTTTATCGCCAGGGGCGGATGGCTACACCTTC
- TRBJ1-5 TRBV30 CAWNRDSNQPQHF TGTGCCTGGAACAGGGATAGCAATCAGCCCCAGCATTTT
- TRBJ2-3 TRBV6-5 CASSPTRGYTDTQYF TGTGCCAGCAGCCCAACTAGGGGGTACACAGATACGCAGTATTTT
- TRBJ2-7 TRBV19 CASSIRGNLASEQYF TGTGCCAGTAGTATTCGGGGGAACCTAGCATCCGAGCAGTACTTC
TRBD1 TRBJ2-5 TRBV2 CARTGGMYQETQYF TGTGCCAGAACAGGGGGCATGTACCAAGAGACCCAGTACTTC
- TRBJ1-5 TRBV7-8 CASSLVGQPQHF TGTGCCAGCAGCTTAGTGGGCCAGCCCCAGCATTTT
- TRBJ2-7 TRBV5-4 CASSSAGGVPLGEQYF TGTGCCAGCAGCTCGGCCGGAGGGGTCCCCCTGGGGGAGCAGTACTTC
- TRBJ2-5 TRBV18 CASSPTDRPGETQYF TGTGCCAGCTCACCAACTGACAGGCCGGGGGAGACCCAGTACTTC
- TRBJ1-1 TRBV28 CASSLMGPEAFF TGTGCCAGCAGTTTAATGGGCCCTGAAGCTTTCTTT
- TRBJ2-7 TRBV5-4 CASRDGQRGYEQYF TGTGCCAGCAGGGACGGACAGAGAGGCTACGAGCAGTACTTC
TRBD1 TRBJ2-1 TRBV27 CASSPLGQGLNEQFF TGTGCCAGCAGTCCCCTGGGACAGGGACTCAATGAGCAGTTCTTC
- TRBJ1-5 TRBV27 CASSSEGFSNQPQHF TGTGCCAGCAGTTCGGAGGGGTTTAGCAATCAGCCCCAGCATTTT
- TRBJ1-3 TRBV6-5 CASSYSSSGNTIYF TGTGCCAGCAGTTACTCGAGTTCTGGAAACACCATATATTTT
- TRBJ2-3 TRBV7-2 CASSFTGLTDTQYF TGTGCCAGCAGCTTTACGGGTCTCACAGATACGCAGTATTTT
TRBD2 TRBJ2-3 TRBV14 CASSQDSLAAWGTDTQYF TGTGCCAGCAGCCAAGATTCACTAGCGGCCTGGGGCACAGATACGCAGTATTTT
- TRBJ2-7 TRBV27 CASSFLEVGEQYF TGTGCCAGCAGTTTCCTAGAAGTAGGAGAGCAGTACTTC
- TRBJ2-4 TRBV27 CATLWGEAKNIQYF TGTGCCACCCTGTGGGGGGAGGCCAAAAACATTCAGTACTTC
- TRBJ2-3 TRBV13 CASSRPGLAFTDTQYF TGTGCCAGCAGCCGACCAGGGCTGGCTTTCACAGATACGCAGTATTTT
- TRBJ2-7 TRBV21-1 CASSKRGQLRGYEQYF TGTGCCAGCAGCAAAAGGGGACAGTTACGGGGTTACGAGCAGTACTTC
TRBD2 TRBJ2-7 TRBV7-9 CASSWGRGGLAGSYEQYF TGTGCCAGCAGCTGGGGTCGGGGTGGGCTAGCGGGGTCCTACGAGCAGTACTTC
- TRBJ2-7 TRBV28 CASSLSLYEQYF TGTGCCAGCAGTTTATCCCTCTACGAGCAGTACTTC
TRBD2 TRBJ2-1 TRBV7-9 CASRSSGGLTEQFF TGTGCCAGCAGGAGTAGCGGGGGGTTAACTGAGCAGTTCTTC
- TRBJ2-7 TRBV5-1 CASSTLPLEKRAWEQYF TGCGCCAGCAGCACTCTGCCTCTCGAGAAAAGAGCTTGGGAGCAGTACTTC
- TRBJ2-2 TRBV9 CASSVFNTGELFF TGTGCCAGCAGCGTCTTTAACACCGGGGAGCTGTTTTTT
TRBD2 TRBJ2-1 TRBV5-1 CASSLGLADYNEQFF TGCGCCAGCAGCTTGGGACTAGCGGACTACAATGAGCAGTTCTTC
TRBD1 TRBJ1-5 TRBV27 CASSFTGTGVRSNQPQHF TGTGCCAGCAGTTTCACCGGGACAGGGGTGCGTAGCAATCAGCCCCAGCATTTT
TRBD1 TRBJ2-2 TRBV29-1 CSVSIWTGASGGELFF TGCAGCGTCTCGATCTGGACAGGGGCCTCTGGCGGGGAGCTGTTTTTT
- TRBJ2-5 TRBV7-7 CASRSNGQETQYF TGTGCCAGCAGATCCAACGGGCAAGAGACCCAGTACTTC
- TRBJ1-1 TRBV6-5 CASSYWVNRGRTEAFF TGTGCCAGCAGTTACTGGGTCAACCGGGGTAGAACTGAAGCTTTCTTT